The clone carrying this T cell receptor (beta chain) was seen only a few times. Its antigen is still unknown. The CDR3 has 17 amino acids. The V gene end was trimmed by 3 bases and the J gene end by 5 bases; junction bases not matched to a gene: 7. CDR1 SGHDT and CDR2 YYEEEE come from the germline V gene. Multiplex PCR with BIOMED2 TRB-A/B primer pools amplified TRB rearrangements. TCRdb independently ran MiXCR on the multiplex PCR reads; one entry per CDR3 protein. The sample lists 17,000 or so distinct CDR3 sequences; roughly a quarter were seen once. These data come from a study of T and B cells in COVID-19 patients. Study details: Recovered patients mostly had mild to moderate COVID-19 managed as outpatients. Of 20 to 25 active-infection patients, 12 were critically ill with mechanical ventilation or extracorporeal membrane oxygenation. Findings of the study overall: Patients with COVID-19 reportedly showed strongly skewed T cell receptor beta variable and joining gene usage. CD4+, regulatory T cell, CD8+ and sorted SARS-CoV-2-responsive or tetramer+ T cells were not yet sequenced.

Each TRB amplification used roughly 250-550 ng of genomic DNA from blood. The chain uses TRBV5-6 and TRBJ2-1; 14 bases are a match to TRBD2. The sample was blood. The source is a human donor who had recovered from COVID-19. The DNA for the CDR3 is TGTGCCAGCAGCTACGGGACTAGCGGGGGAGACCACAATGAGCAGTTCTTC. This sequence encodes CASSYGTSGGDHNEQFF.